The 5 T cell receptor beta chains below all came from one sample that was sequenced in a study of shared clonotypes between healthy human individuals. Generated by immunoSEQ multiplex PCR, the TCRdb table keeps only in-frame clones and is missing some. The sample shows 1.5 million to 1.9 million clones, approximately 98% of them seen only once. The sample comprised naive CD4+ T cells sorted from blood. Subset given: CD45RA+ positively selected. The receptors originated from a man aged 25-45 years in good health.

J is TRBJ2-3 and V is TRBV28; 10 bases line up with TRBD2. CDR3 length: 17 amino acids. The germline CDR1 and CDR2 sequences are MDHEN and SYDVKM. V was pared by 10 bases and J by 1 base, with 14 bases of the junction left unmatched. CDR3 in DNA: TGTGCCACTCTCCTAGCGGGAGTGCCCCTTGGCACAGATACGCAGTATTTT. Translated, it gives CATLLAGVPLGTDTQYF.

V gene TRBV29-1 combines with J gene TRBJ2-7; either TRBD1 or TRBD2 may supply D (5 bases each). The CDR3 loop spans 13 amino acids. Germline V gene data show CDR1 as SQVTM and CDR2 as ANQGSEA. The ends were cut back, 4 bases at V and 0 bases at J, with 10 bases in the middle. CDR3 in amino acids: CSVVFGTSYEQYF. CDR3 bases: TGCAGCGTTGTGTTCGGGACCTCCTACGAGCAGTACTTC.

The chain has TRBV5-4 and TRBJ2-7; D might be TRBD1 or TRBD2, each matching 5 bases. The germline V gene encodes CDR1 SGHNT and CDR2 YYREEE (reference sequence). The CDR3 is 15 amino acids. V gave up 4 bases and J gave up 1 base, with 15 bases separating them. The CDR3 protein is CASSRGTGNSYEQYF. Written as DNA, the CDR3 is TGTGCCAGCAGCCGAGGGACGGGGAATTCCTACGAGCAGTACTTC.

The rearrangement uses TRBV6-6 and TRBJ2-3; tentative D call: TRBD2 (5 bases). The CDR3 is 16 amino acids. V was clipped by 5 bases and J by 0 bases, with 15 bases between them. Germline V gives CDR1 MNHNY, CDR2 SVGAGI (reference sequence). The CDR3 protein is CASSPRTSLSTDTQYF. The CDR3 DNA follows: TGTGCCAGCAGTCCCAGAACTAGTCTTAGCACAGATACGCAGTATTTT.

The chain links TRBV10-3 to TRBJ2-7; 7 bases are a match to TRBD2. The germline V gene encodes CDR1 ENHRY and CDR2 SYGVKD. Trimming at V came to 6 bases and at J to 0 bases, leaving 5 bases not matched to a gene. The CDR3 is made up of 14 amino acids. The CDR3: CAISRSGVSYEQYF. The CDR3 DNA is TGTGCCATCAGCCGAAGCGGGGTCTCCTACGAGCAGTACTTC.